This T cell receptor (beta chain) emerged from a study of blood T cell repertoires in COVID-19. The method was immunoSEQ multiplex PCR; TCRdb's version includes in-frame clones alone and lacks a portion of them. The top ten clones hold 5.1% of a sample with 230,000 or so clones, around 80% of them seen once. The specimen sequenced was peripheral blood. The receptor comes from a human donor in a cohort sampled during active COVID-19.

The CDR3 DNA reads TGCGCCAGCAGCTCAGGGACAGGGGTTTCACCCCTCCACTTT. It yields the protein CASSSGTGVSPLHF. This chain uses TRBV5-1 with TRBJ1-6; 10 positions agree with TRBD1. V dropped 3 bases and J dropped 9; count of bases not matched to a gene: 3. The CDR3 extends over 14 amino acids. From germline, CDR1 is SGHRS and CDR2 YFSETQ.